This T cell receptor (beta chain) was sequenced for a study of blood T cells in healthy people across ages. Germline loops: CDR1 MNHEY, CDR2 SMNVEV (reference sequence). V was shortened by 1 base and J by 0 bases, with 7 bases between the two germline ends. This CDR3 comprises 16 residues. For the second PCR, which ran for about 7 to 11 cycles, a sample-barcoded 5' primer and a J-beta primer mix were used. Per sample, CDR3-containing paired-end reads numbered at least 2.5 million. In TCRdb, the 5' RACE reads were re-called with MiXCR into one record per CDR3 protein. The sample consists of about 1.6 million distinct CDR3 sequences, almost 35% of them appearing once.

The specimen sequenced was blood. The V gene is TRBV27, the J gene TRBJ2-6, with unresolved D. The sequence was collected from a woman aged 30 to 39 in good health. The chain's CDR3 is CASSLYPASGANVLTF. The DNA of the CDR3 is TGTGCCAGCAGTTTATATCCTGCCTCTGGGGCCAACGTCCTGACTTTC.